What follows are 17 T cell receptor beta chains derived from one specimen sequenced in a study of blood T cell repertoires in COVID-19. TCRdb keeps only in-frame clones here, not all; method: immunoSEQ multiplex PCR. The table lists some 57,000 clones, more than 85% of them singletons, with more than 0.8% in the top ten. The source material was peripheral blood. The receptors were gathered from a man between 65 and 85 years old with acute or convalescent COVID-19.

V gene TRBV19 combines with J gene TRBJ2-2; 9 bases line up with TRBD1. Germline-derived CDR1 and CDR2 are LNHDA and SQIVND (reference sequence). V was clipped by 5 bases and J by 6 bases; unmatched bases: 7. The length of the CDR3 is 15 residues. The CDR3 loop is CASSPDRGSAGELFF. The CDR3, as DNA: TGTGCCAGTAGTCCCGACAGGGGGAGCGCCGGGGAGCTGTTTTTT.

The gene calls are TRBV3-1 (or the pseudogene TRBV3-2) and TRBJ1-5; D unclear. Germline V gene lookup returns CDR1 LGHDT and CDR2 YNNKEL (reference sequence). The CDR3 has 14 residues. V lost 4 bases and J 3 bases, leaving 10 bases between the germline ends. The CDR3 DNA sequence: TGTGCCAGCAGCCGCTGGGAGGACAATCAGCCCCAGCATTTT. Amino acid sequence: CASSRWEDNQPQHF.

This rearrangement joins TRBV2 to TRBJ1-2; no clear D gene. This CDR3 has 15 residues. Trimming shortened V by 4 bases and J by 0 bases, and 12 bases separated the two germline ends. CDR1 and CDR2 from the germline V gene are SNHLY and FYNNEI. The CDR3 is CASSVRQVSNYGYTF. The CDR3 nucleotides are TGTGCCAGCAGTGTTAGGCAGGTGTCTAACTATGGCTACACCTTC. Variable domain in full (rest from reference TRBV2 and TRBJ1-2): EPEVTQTPSHQVTQMGQEVILRCVPISNHLYFYWYRQILGQKVEFLVSFYNNEISEKSEIFDDQFSVERPDGSNFTLKIRSTKLEDSAMYFCASSVRQVSNYGYTFGSGTRLTVV.

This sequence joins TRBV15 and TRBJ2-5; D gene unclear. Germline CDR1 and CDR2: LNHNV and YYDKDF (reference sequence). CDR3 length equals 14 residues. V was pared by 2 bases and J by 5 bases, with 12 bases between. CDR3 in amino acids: CATSRPQLRETQYF. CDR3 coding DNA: TGTGCCACCAGCAGACCGCAGCTGAGGGAGACCCAGTACTTC.

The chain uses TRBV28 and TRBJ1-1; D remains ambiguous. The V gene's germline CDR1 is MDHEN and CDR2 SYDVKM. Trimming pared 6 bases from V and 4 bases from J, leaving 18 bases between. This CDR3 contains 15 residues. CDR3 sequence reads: CASSPLRLLSTEAFF. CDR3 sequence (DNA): TGTGCCAGCAGCCCACTACGGCTACTTAGCACTGAAGCTTTCTTT.

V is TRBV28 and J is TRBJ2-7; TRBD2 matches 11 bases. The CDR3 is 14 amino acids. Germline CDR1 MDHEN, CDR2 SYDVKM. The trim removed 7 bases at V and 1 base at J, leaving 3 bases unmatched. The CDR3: CASTTSGRSYEQYF. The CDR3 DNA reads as TGTGCCAGCACCACTAGCGGGAGATCCTACGAGCAGTACTTC.

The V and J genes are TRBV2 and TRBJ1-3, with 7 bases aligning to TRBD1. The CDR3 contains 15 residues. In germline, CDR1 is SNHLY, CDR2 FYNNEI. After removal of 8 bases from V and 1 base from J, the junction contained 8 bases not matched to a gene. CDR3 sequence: CASGRGRGSGNTIYF. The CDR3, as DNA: TGTGCCAGCGGTAGGGGGCGTGGTTCTGGAAACACCATATATTTT.

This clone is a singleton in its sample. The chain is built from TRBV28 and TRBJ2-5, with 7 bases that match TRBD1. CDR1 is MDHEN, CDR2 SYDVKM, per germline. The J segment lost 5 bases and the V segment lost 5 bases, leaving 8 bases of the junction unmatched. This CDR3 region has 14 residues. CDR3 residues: CASSPGTDWETQYF. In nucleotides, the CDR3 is TGTGCCAGCAGTCCCGGGACAGACTGGGAGACCCAGTACTTC.

CDR3 protein: CASSSPGTDTQYF. CDR3 DNA sequence: TGTGCCAGCAGCTCCCCAGGGACAGATACGCAGTATTTT. The chain carries TRBV11-1 and TRBJ2-3; D perhaps matches TRBD1 (5 bases). CDR1 is SGHAT and CDR2 is FQDESV in the germline V gene (reference sequence). CDR3 length equals 13 residues. The V end was cut by 4 bases, the J end by 3 bases, with 8 bases between.

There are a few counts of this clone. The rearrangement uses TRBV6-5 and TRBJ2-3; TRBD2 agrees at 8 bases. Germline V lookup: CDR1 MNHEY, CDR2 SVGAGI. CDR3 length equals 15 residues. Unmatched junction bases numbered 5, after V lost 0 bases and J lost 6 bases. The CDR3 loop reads CASSYSAGGWDTQYF. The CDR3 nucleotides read TGTGCCAGCAGTTACTCGGCGGGAGGATGGGATACGCAGTATTTT.

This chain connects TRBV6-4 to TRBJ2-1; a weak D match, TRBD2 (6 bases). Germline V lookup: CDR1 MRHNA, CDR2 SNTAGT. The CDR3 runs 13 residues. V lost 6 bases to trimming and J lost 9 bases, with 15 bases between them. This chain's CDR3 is CASSPGSRGEQFF. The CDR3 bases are TGTGCCAGCAGCCCCGGGAGCCGAGGTGAGCAGTTCTTC.

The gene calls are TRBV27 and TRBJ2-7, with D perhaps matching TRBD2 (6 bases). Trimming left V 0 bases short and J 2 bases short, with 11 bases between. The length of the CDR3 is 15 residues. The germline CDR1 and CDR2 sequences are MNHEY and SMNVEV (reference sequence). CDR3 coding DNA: TGTGCCAGCAGTTTATCGGCAGGAGGGCCCTACGAGCAGTACTTC. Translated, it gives CASSLSAGGPYEQYF.

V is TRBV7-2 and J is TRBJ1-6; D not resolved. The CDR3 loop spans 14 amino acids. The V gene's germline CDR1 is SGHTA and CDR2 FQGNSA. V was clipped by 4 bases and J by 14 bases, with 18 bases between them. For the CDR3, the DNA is TGTGCCAGCAGCTCCCGTCTTCAGGACGGGACCCTCCACTTT. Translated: CASSSRLQDGTLHF.

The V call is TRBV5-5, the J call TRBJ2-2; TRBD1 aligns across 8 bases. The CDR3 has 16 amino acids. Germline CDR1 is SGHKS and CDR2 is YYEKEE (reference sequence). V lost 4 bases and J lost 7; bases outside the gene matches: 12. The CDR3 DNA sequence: TGTGCCAGCAGCCTTCAGGCAGGGGGCGGTGGCGGGGAGCTGTTTTTT. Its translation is CASSLQAGGGGGELFF.

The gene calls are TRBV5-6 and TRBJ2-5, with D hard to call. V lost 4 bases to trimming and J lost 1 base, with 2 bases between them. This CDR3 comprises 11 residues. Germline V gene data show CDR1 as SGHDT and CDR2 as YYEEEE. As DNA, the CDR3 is TGTGCCAGCAGCCTCCAAGAGACCCAGTACTTC. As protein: CASSLQETQYF.

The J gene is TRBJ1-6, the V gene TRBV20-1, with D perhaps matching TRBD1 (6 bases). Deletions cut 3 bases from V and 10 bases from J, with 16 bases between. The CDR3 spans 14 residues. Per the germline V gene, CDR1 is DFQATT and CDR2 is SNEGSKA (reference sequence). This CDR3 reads CSASRQVIDSPLHF. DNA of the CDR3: TGCAGTGCTAGTCGACAGGTGATAGACTCACCCCTCCACTTT.

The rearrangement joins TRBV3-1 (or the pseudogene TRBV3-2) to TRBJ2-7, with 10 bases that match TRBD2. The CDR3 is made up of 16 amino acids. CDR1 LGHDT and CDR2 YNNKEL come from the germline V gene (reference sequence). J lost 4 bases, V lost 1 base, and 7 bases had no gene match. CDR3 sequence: CASSQALASGGYEQYF. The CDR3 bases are TGTGCCAGCAGCCAAGCTCTAGCTAGCGGGGGTTACGAGCAGTACTTC.